This T cell receptor (beta chain) was profiled in a study of T cell changes during pregnancy in multiple sclerosis. Clones were sequenced by immunoSEQ multiplex PCR, and TCRdb holds only the in-frame ones, with some missing. The data contain around 80,000 clones, roughly 94% of them singletons. This clone was seen only once. Germline V CDR1 and CDR2: LNHNV, YYDKDF (reference sequence). CDR3 length: 15 amino acids. V was clipped by 0 bases and J by 4 bases, with 13 bases between them. The TCR originated in a female donor with multiple sclerosis, enrolled in a pregnancy study. Here the sequenced sample was peripheral blood, taken before pregnancy. This chain links TRBV15 with TRBJ2-7, with a possible D match to TRBD2 (6 bases). The CDR3 DNA is TGTGCCACCAGCAGAGAAGTTAGCGGACTATACGAGCAGTACTTC. This codes for CATSREVSGLYEQYF.